This entry lists 20 T cell receptor beta chains sequenced from one sample in a study of T cells in Graves' hyperthyroidism and ophthalmopathy. Template material for amplifying TCR beta CDR3 regions consisted of RNA transcripts. HTBI primers were employed in a first-round RT-PCR of the TCR CDR3. MiXCR, run by TCRdb on the multiplex PCR reads, gives a single entry per CDR3 protein. The sample has approximately 690,000 distinct CDR3 sequences; more than 20% are singletons. Sequencing was done on a sample of blood. The receptors derive from a man aged 25 to 45 with Graves' ophthalmopathy.

V gene TRBV19 combines with J gene TRBJ1-5; D call uncertain. With 2 bases removed from V and 5 bases from J, the gap between germline ends came to 13 bases. Germline V CDR1 and CDR2: LNHDA, SQIVND (reference sequence). The CDR3 length is 15 residues. Written as DNA, the CDR3 is TGTGCCAGTAGTATAAACAGCGAGCTATATCAGCCCCAGCATTTT. Protein: CASSINSELYQPQHF.

This clonotype was picked up a small number of times. V is TRBV29-1 and J is TRBJ2-7; 9 positions agree with TRBD1. The CDR3 is 15 amino acids. V lost 6 bases, J lost 3 bases, and 12 bases stayed unmatched. CDR1 is SQVTM and CDR2 is ANQGSEA in the germline V gene. The CDR3 nucleotides are TGCAGCGTACTAAACCAGGGACAGGGATTCTACGAGCAGTACTTC. Its translation is CSVLNQGQGFYEQYF.

The chain employs TRBV14 and TRBJ2-7; D is undetermined. Germline CDR1 is SGHDN and CDR2 is FVKESK. Deletions cut 0 bases from V and 5 bases from J, with 14 bases between. The CDR3 totals 15 residues. CDR3 amino acids: CASSQDAQDLHEQYF. The CDR3, as DNA: TGTGCCAGCAGCCAAGATGCGCAGGACCTGCACGAGCAGTACTTC.

The sample holds a few counts of this clonotype. J is TRBJ2-1 and V is TRBV6-5; D is undetermined. CDR1 is MNHEY, CDR2 SVGAGI, per germline. The CDR3 sequence is 16 residues long. Trimming stripped 0 bases from V and 5 bases from J, with 14 bases between. CDR3 coding DNA: TGTGCCAGCAGTTACTCGATTATAACGTCGGACAATGAGCAGTTCTTC. Protein sequence: CASSYSIITSDNEQFF.

This clonotype was recorded at least ten times. The genes are TRBV28 and TRBJ2-7; D might be TRBD1 or TRBD2, each matching 5 bases. This CDR3 has 12 amino acids. Germline values: CDR1 MDHEN, CDR2 SYDVKM. Deletions cut 8 bases from V and 7 bases from J, with 15 bases between. DNA of the CDR3: TGTGCCAGCGGATCGGGACCGGGAGAGCAGTACTTC. This encodes CASGSGPGEQYF.

This clonotype was detected ten times or more. The CDR3 here is CSARPFGGGSYVEQFF. The CDR3 DNA reads as TGCAGTGCTAGGCCCTTCGGGGGCGGGAGCTATGTTGAGCAGTTCTTC. This chain joins TRBV20-1 and TRBJ2-1; D possibly corresponds to TRBD2 (7 bases). Trimming removed 3 bases from V and 9 bases from J, with 24 bases in between. Germline V CDR1 and CDR2: DFQATT, SNEGSKA (reference sequence). The CDR3 covers 16 residues.

In its sample, this clonotype was seen a few times. This chain links TRBV29-1 with TRBJ2-7, with TRBD2 matching 15 bases. V was pared by 6 bases and J by 7 bases, with 10 bases of the junction left unmatched. Germline values: CDR1 SQVTM, CDR2 ANQGSEA. The CDR3 runs 15 residues. CDR3 coding DNA: TGCAGCGTATGGGGGGGACTAGCGGGAGGTGGAGAGCAGTACTTC. Protein sequence: CSVWGGLAGGGEQYF.

This clonotype was seen ten or more times. The rearrangement uses TRBV12-3 or TRBV12-4 and TRBJ2-2; no clear D gene. V was shortened by 2 bases and J by 1 base, with 14 bases between the two germline ends. This CDR3 contains 17 residues. The CDR3 loop is CASSLSVYRQNTGELFF. The CDR3 nucleotides are TGTGCCAGCAGTTTATCAGTTTATAGGCAGAACACCGGGGAGCTGTTTTTT.

The CDR3 sequence is CASRGRGAMVGNEQYF. CDR3 nucleotide sequence: TGTGCCAGCAGGGGGAGAGGGGCGATGGTGGGGAACGAGCAGTACTTC. The chain carries TRBV28 and TRBJ2-7; D tentatively reads TRBD1 or TRBD2 (5 bases each). Germline V CDR1 and CDR2: MDHEN, SYDVKM. The CDR3 sequence is 16 residues long. With 6 bases removed from V and 5 bases from J, the gap between germline ends came to 23 bases.

This clonotype was seen a few times. The chain is built from TRBV12-3 or TRBV12-4 and TRBJ2-7; D uncertain. The V end lost 3 bases, the J end lost 5 bases, and 8 bases lay between the germline ends. CDR3 size: 12 residues. The CDR3 sequence is CASSLLGHEQYF. The CDR3 nucleotides are TGTGCCAGCAGTTTGCTGGGCCACGAGCAGTACTTC.

This clonotype occurred many times. The gene calls are TRBV7-2 and TRBJ2-3; D possibly corresponds to TRBD2 (6 bases). CDR3 length equals 15 residues. V lost 1 base and J lost 1, with 9 bases in between. Germline V CDR1 and CDR2: SGHTA, FQGNSA. In DNA, the CDR3 is TGTGCCAGCAGCTTAGGTCTAGCGCGCACAGATACGCAGTATTTT. It yields the protein CASSLGLARTDTQYF.

The chain joins TRBV4-1 to TRBJ1-2; D gene uncertain. Germline-derived CDR1 and CDR2 are MGHRA and YSYEKL. Trimming took off 3 bases at V and 2 bases at J, with 10 bases between the two ends. The CDR3 sequence is 14 residues long. As DNA, the CDR3 is TGCGCCAGCAGCCAGGCTCATGGAAACTATGGCTACACCTTC. Its protein product is CASSQAHGNYGYTF.

A word on this clonotype: A much more abundant neighbour one base away suggests this may be a read error. V usage is TRBV5-1 and J usage is TRBJ2-1; a possible D gene is TRBD1 (6 bases). Germline lookup yields CDR1 SGHRS and CDR2 YFSETQ. The length of the CDR3 is 16 residues. The CDR3 DNA reads TGCGCCAGCAGCTTGACGGGGACACCCTCCTACAGTGAGCAGTTCTTC. This encodes CASSLTGTPSYSEQFF.

This clonotype has just a few counts. The genes are TRBV5-1 and TRBJ2-3; no firm D call. Germline V CDR1 and CDR2: SGHRS, YFSETQ. V shed 1 base and J shed 3 bases, with 6 bases lying between them. The length of the CDR3 is 13 residues. The CDR3 is CASSLITTDTQYF. The CDR3 bases are TGCGCCAGCAGCTTGATAACAACAGATACGCAGTATTTT.

In its sample, this clonotype was seen many times. This chain links TRBV28 with TRBJ2-1, with 7 bases that match TRBD2. Germline V gene lookup returns CDR1 MDHEN and CDR2 SYDVKM. V was pared by 6 bases and J by 2 bases, with 7 bases of the junction left unmatched. This CDR3 contains 15 residues. The CDR3 DNA is TGTGCCAGCAGAGATCCCGCGGGAGCCTACAATGAGCAGTTCTTC. Translation: CASRDPAGAYNEQFF.

A few counts support this clonotype. The chain uses TRBV19 and TRBJ2-7, with TRBD2 matching 7 bases. V gave up 4 bases and J gave up 2 bases; unmatched junction bases: 8. Per the germline V gene, CDR1 is LNHDA and CDR2 is SQIVND (reference sequence). This CDR3 is 15 amino acids long. The DNA for the CDR3 is TGTGCCAGTAGTACTGAGCGGGACTACCCCTACGAGCAGTACTTC. Its translation: CASSTERDYPYEQYF.

This chain connects TRBV7-2 to TRBJ2-7; TRBD2 aligns across 9 bases. Trimming cost V 5 bases and J 4 bases; bases outside gene matches: 9. The germline gives CDR1 SGHTA, CDR2 FQGNSA. The CDR3 contains 15 residues. The CDR3, as DNA: TGTGCCAGCAGCCCCTATAGCGGGAGTACTTACGAGCAGTACTTC. Protein sequence: CASSPYSGSTYEQYF.

The gene calls are TRBV7-2 and TRBJ1-2; TRBD1 is a possible D gene (6 bases). V was shortened by 5 bases and J by 4 bases, with 11 bases between the two germline ends. This CDR3 has 13 amino acids. Germline CDR1 SGHTA, CDR2 FQGNSA. The CDR3 sequence is CASSPGDLYGYTF. The CDR3 bases are TGTGCCAGCAGCCCAGGGGATCTCTATGGCTACACCTTC.

The rearrangement links TRBV4-1 to TRBJ2-1, with 10 bases matching TRBD2. V gave up 4 bases and J gave up 7 bases; unmatched junction bases: 7. There are 15 residues in the CDR3. Germline V gene sequence: CDR1 MGHRA, CDR2 YSYEKL. The CDR3 sequence: CASSLVAGGDNEQFF. The CDR3 DNA sequence: TGCGCCAGCAGCCTTGTAGCGGGAGGTGATAATGAGCAGTTCTTC.

Ten or more counts support this clonotype. This rearrangement joins TRBV12-3 or TRBV12-4 to TRBJ1-5, with D possibly being TRBD1 (5 bases). V lost 7 bases and J lost 0, with 19 bases in between. The CDR3 runs 17 residues. CDR3 sequence: CASTQLAWGSSNQPQHF. CDR3 sequence (DNA): TGTGCCAGCACCCAACTCGCGTGGGGGTCTAGCAATCAGCCCCAGCATTTT.